The entry that follows covers one T cell receptor (beta chain) sequence. Its antigen is unknown. This sample is drawn from a study of shared clonotypes between healthy human individuals. Study findings and constraints: Investigators expected sequencing depth to affect clonotype sharing among donors. Between several donors, naive CD4 clonotypes were shared at a level of approximately 5%.

Positive CCR7 selection of CD45RO-negative cells yielded the naive CD8 cells, and terminally differentiated effector memory CD45RA+ cells were excluded. Healthy and HIV-negative, the adult donors had no recent acute infections or vaccinations. Germline V gene sequence: CDR1 SEHNR, CDR2 FQNEAQ (reference sequence). Losses at the gene ends were 6 bases for V and 0 bases for J; bases not matched to a gene: 7. The CDR3 length is 15 residues. This table comes from immunoSEQ multiplex PCR, and its TCRdb copy is limited to in-frame clones, with some not included. Counted here are over 2 million clones, less than 95% occurring once; the ten biggest clones make up 0.85% to 1.3%.

Sequencing was performed on naive CD8+ T cells sorted from blood. V usage is TRBV7-9 and J usage is TRBJ2-7, with 8 bases lining up with TRBD1. This TCR came from a man between 18 and 35 years old in good health. Here the CDR3 reads CASRSTGGSSYEQYF. CDR3 DNA sequence: TGTGCCAGCAGGTCCACAGGGGGGAGCTCCTACGAGCAGTACTTC.